A selection of T cell receptor beta chains follows, all from one sample in a study of response to subunit inactivated influenza vaccine. TCRdb passed the RT-PCR reads through MiXCR, listing each CDR3 protein once. The repertoire holds about 780,000 distinct CDR3 sequences, with less than 20% as singletons. Specimen: PBMCs from blood, collected less than 6 days after vaccination. These receptors were collected from a middle-aged man who received an inactivated influenza vaccine. Both conserved end residues are part of each CDR3. A D gene is named only where the DNA matches it firmly. Clone sizes are given selectively: once, few, many, or a class where the clone is expanded.

v_call	j_call	clone_size	d_call	cdr3_aa	cdr3_nt
TRBV5-1	TRBJ2-1	few	TRBD2	CASSLSGGMINEQFF	TGCGCCAGCAGCCTTAGCGGGGGGATGATCAATGAGCAGTTCTTC
TRBV5-1	TRBJ2-1	few	TRBD2	CASSLARASGPLYNEQFF	TGCGCCAGCAGCTTGGCTCGGGCTAGCGGGCCCCTGTACAATGAGCAGTTCTTC
TRBV6-2/TRBV6-3	TRBJ2-1	few	TRBD2	CASSAPAGGRDEQFF	TGTGCCAGCAGTGCCCCGGCGGGGGGGCGAGATGAGCAGTTCTTC
TRBV7-2	TRBJ1-2	-	-	CASSFQGRDGGYTF	TGTGCCAGCAGCTTCCAGGGAAGGGACGGTGGCTACACCTTC
TRBV20-1	TRBJ2-3	-	TRBD2	CSARAGGPDTQYF	TGCAGTGCTAGAGCGGGAGGGCCAGATACGCAGTATTTT
TRBV12-3/TRBV12-4	TRBJ1-1	few	-	CASTYNPLRQAFF	TGTGCCAGCACCTACAACCCCCTTCGACAAGCTTTCTTT
TRBV11-1	TRBJ2-1	-	TRBD2	CASSLEGVSGVFSYNEQFF	TGTGCCAGCAGCTTAGAGGGGGTTAGCGGGGTGTTCTCCTACAATGAGCAGTTCTTC
TRBV7-9	TRBJ2-1	-	-	CASSLEVVGNEQFF	TGTGCCAGCAGCTTAGAGGTTGTAGGAAATGAGCAGTTCTTC
TRBV20-1	TRBJ1-6	few	-	CSASTPDGAEVMGSLHF	TGCAGTGCTAGTACGCCGGACGGGGCGGAGGTCATGGGGTCCCTCCACTTT
TRBV10-3	TRBJ2-3	-	-	CAISESKLETDTQYF	TGTGCCATCAGTGAGTCGAAACTGGAGACAGATACGCAGTATTTT
TRBV6-1	TRBJ2-5	few	-	CASSPLGGKETQYF	TGTGCCAGCAGTCCCCTTGGGGGAAAAGAGACCCAGTACTTC
TRBV12-3/TRBV12-4	TRBJ2-5	few	-	CASSLLVRETQYF	TGTGCCAGCAGTTTGCTGGTTAGGGAGACCCAGTACTTC
TRBV20-1	TRBJ2-1	-	TRBD2	CSARYSWGGEQFF	TGCAGTGCTAGATACTCCTGGGGGGGTGAGCAGTTCTTC
TRBV20-1	TRBJ1-1	many	TRBD1	CSARDGTVNTEAFF	TGCAGTGCTAGAGATGGGACAGTAAACACTGAAGCTTTCTTT
TRBV3-1	TRBJ2-7	few	TRBD2	CASSYGAGDYEQYF	TGTGCCAGCAGCTACGGAGCGGGAGACTACGAGCAGTACTTC
TRBV9	TRBJ2-2	few	-	CASSVDPLAGELFF	TGTGCCAGCAGCGTAGATCCGCTGGCCGGGGAGCTGTTTTTT
TRBV7-8	TRBJ2-7	many	-	CASSTGASEQYF	TGTGCCAGCAGCACCGGCGCATCCGAGCAGTACTTC
TRBV11-2	TRBJ2-7	-	TRBD1	CASSPVLRDRGRYEQYF	TGTGCCAGCAGCCCAGTACTAAGGGACAGGGGGCGTTACGAGCAGTACTTC
TRBV5-6	TRBJ2-1	-	TRBD2	CASSSELAVYNEQFF	TGTGCCAGCAGCTCAGAACTAGCGGTTTACAATGAGCAGTTCTTC
TRBV5-1	TRBJ1-1	-	-	CASSLVPGMNTEAFF	TGCGCCAGCAGCTTGGTTCCGGGCATGAACACTGAAGCTTTCTTT
TRBV2	TRBJ1-2	-	-	CASSEETYRAGLYGYTF	TGTGCCAGCAGTGAAGAGACCTACAGGGCCGGTCTCTATGGCTACACCTTC
TRBV12-3/TRBV12-4	TRBJ2-2	few	-	CASNARTAGTGELFF	TGTGCCAGCAACGCGAGGACAGCAGGCACCGGGGAGCTGTTTTTT
TRBV4-2	TRBJ2-1	few	-	CASSQDRQGGDNEQFF	TGTGCCAGCAGCCAAGATCGCCAGGGGGGTGACAATGAGCAGTTCTTC
TRBV6-1	TRBJ1-4	few	-	CASTSIYRERNEKLFF	TGTGCCAGCACCTCGATATACCGGGAAAGGAATGAAAAACTGTTTTTT
TRBV29-1	TRBJ2-7	-	-	CSVEEPVIPYEQYF	TGCAGCGTTGAAGAACCCGTGATTCCCTACGAGCAGTACTTC
TRBV4-2	TRBJ2-1	-	TRBD2	CASSPLAGGQGFEQFF	TGTGCCAGCAGCCCTCTAGCGGGGGGGCAAGGGTTTGAGCAGTTCTTC
TRBV12-3/TRBV12-4	TRBJ2-5	few	-	CASRVEETQYF	TGTGCCAGCCGGGTAGAAGAGACCCAGTACTTC
TRBV20-1	TRBJ2-3	-	TRBD1	CSASPGTATDTQYF	TGCAGTGCTAGTCCCGGGACAGCCACAGATACGCAGTATTTT
TRBV20-1	TRBJ2-7	-	-	CSARDKTGIYEQYF	TGCAGTGCTAGAGATAAGACAGGTATCTACGAGCAGTACTTC
TRBV4-3	TRBJ2-2	-	-	CASSQVRSGELFF	TGCGCCAGCAGCCAAGTTCGCTCCGGGGAGCTGTTTTTT
TRBV4-1	TRBJ2-5	-	-	CASSQSPKQETQYF	TGCGCCAGCAGCCAATCTCCGAAACAAGAGACCCAGTACTTC
TRBV29-1	TRBJ2-1	few	-	CSVSGVTSSYNEQFF	TGCAGCGTTTCAGGGGTAACAAGCTCCTACAATGAGCAGTTCTTC
TRBV7-2	TRBJ2-6	-	TRBD2	CASSYRAGVGGANVLTF	TGTGCCAGCAGCTACAGAGCGGGAGTCGGTGGGGCCAACGTCCTGACTTTC
TRBV20-1	TRBJ2-3	-	TRBD1	CSALRQGGTDTQYF	TGCAGTGCTCTAAGACAGGGGGGGACAGATACGCAGTATTTT
TRBV5-1	TRBJ2-7	-	-	CASSWQGNYEQYF	TGCGCCAGCAGCTGGCAGGGCAACTACGAGCAGTACTTC